This TCR beta chain is drawn from a study of shared clonotypes between healthy human individuals. CD45RA-negative memory and CD45RA+ naive subsets were split from the CD4+ cells. Produced via immunoSEQ multiplex PCR; TCRdb's table is partial and in-frame only. Of 2 million to 3 million clones in the sample, roughly 93% were seen once. V was clipped by 1 base and J by 2 bases; unmatched bases: 4. Germline V gives CDR1 SGDLS, CDR2 YYNGEE. There are 15 residues in the CDR3. What was sequenced was naive CD4+ T cells from PBMCs. Indicated subset: CD45RA+ positively selected. The source of this sequence is a man aged 18 to 35 in good health. Some clones in this sample may be carry-over from other donors' samples. The V and J genes are TRBV9 and TRBJ2-7; 9 bases are shared with TRBD1. The CDR3 DNA reads as TGTGCCAGCAGCGTATCCGACAGGGGGGCCTACGAGCAGTACTTC. Residues: CASSVSDRGAYEQYF.